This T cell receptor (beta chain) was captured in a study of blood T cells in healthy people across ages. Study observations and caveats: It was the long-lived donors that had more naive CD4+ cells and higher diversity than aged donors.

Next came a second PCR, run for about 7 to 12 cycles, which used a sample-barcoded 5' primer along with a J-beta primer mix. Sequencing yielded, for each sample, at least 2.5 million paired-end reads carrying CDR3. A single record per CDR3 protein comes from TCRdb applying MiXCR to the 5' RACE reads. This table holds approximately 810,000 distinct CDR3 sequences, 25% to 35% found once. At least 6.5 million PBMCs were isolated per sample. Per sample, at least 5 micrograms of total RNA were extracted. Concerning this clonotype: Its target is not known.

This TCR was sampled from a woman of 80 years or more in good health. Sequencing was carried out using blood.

CDR3 residues: CASSHPLGQELYEQYF. In nucleotides, the CDR3 is TGTGCCAGCAGCCATCCTTTAGGACAGGAACTCTACGAGCAGTACTTC. The gene calls are TRBV21-1 and TRBJ2-7. TRBV21-1 is shown as a pseudogene. This CDR3 has 16 residues.